These T cell receptor beta chains were read from a single sample in a study of breast tumors, draining lymph nodes, adjacent tissues. TCRdb reprocessed the multiplex PCR reads via MiXCR and lists one record per CDR3 protein. Here the sample spans 200,000 or so distinct CDR3 sequences, 25% to 40% being singletons. Sequenced input: axillary lymph node tissue. These receptors were collected from a female donor with breast cancer. Some clones in this sample may be carry-over from other donors' samples. Each CDR3 is given with its conserved first and last residue. The D gene is left open where the match is weak. For some rows the clone size is stated as once, few or many, or as a class when expanded; others skip it.

j_gene: TRBJ2-1; abundance: many; len: 17; v_gene: TRBV20-1; d_gene: TRBD2; CDR3aa: CSAPGHSGTYSYNEQFF; CDR3nt: TGCAGTGCACCAGGACACAGCGGGACTTACTCCTACAATGAGCAGTTCTTC
j_gene: TRBJ2-1; abundance: many; len: 15; v_gene: TRBV19; d_gene: TRBD2; CDR3aa: CASSPASGSWNEQFF; CDR3nt: TGTGCCAGTAGTCCCGCTAGCGGGAGCTGGAATGAGCAGTTCTTC
j_gene: TRBJ1-6; abundance: NA; len: 13; v_gene: TRBV5-6; d_gene: NA; CDR3aa: CASSLMGRSPLHF; CDR3nt: TGTGCCAGCAGCTTGATGGGGAGGTCACCCCTCCACTTT
j_gene: TRBJ1-6; abundance: many; len: 16; v_gene: TRBV19; d_gene: TRBD1; CDR3aa: CASNDLWDRGNSPLHF; CDR3nt: TGTGCCAGTAACGACCTCTGGGACAGGGGAAATTCACCCCTCCACTTT
j_gene: TRBJ1-2; abundance: many; len: 12; v_gene: TRBV20-1; d_gene: NA; CDR3aa: CSALRESYGYTF; CDR3nt: TGCAGTGCTCTCAGGGAGTCCTATGGCTACACCTTC
j_gene: TRBJ2-5; abundance: NA; len: 21; v_gene: TRBV25-1; d_gene: NA; CDR3aa: CASSIYLCSVDPGTSLETQYF; CDR3nt: NA
j_gene: TRBJ2-7; abundance: many; len: 16; v_gene: TRBV6-2/TRBV6-3; d_gene: NA; CDR3aa: CASSQPVAGTPDEQYF; CDR3nt: TGTGCCAGCAGTCAACCAGTGGCTGGGACTCCGGACGAGCAGTACTTC
j_gene: TRBJ1-2; abundance: many; len: 12; v_gene: TRBV10-3; d_gene: NA; CDR3aa: CATGRGNYGYTF; CDR3nt: TGTGCCACCGGACGGGGTAACTATGGCTACACCTTC
j_gene: TRBJ1-5; abundance: many; len: 13; v_gene: TRBV20-1; d_gene: NA; CDR3aa: CSAPSSGNQPQHF; CDR3nt: TGCAGTGCACCCAGCTCCGGCAATCAGCCCCAGCATTTT
j_gene: TRBJ1-6; abundance: many; len: 15; v_gene: TRBV7-9; d_gene: NA; CDR3aa: CASSFDAAANSPLHF; CDR3nt: TGTGCCAGCAGCTTTGATGCGGCAGCTAATTCACCCCTCCACTTT
j_gene: TRBJ1-2; abundance: many; len: 12; v_gene: TRBV5-6; d_gene: NA; CDR3aa: CASSLSPTGYTF; CDR3nt: TGTGCCAGCAGCTTGTCTCCCACCGGCTACACCTTC
j_gene: TRBJ2-5; abundance: NA; len: 14; v_gene: TRBV7-3; d_gene: NA; CDR3aa: CASSRGGGQETQYF; CDR3nt: TGTGCCAGCAGCAGGGGGGGGGGGCAAGAGACCCAGTACTTC
j_gene: TRBJ2-5; abundance: many; len: 14; v_gene: TRBV20-1; d_gene: TRBD2; CDR3aa: CSAEVASGEETQYF; CDR3nt: TGCAGTGCCGAGGTGGCTAGCGGGGAAGAGACCCAGTACTTC
j_gene: TRBJ2-7; abundance: many; len: 16; v_gene: TRBV20-1; d_gene: NA; CDR3aa: CSANPRDPSSSYEQYF; CDR3nt: TGCAGTGCTAACCCCCGCGACCCGTCAAGCTCCTACGAGCAGTACTTC
j_gene: TRBJ2-1; abundance: many; len: 13; v_gene: TRBV19; d_gene: NA; CDR3aa: CASRTPAYTEQFF; CDR3nt: TGTGCCAGTAGAACCCCCGCCTACACTGAGCAGTTCTTC
j_gene: TRBJ2-2; abundance: many; len: 16; v_gene: TRBV4-1; d_gene: TRBD1; CDR3aa: CASSPARGRNTGELFF; CDR3nt: TGCGCCAGCAGCCCCGCCAGGGGGCGGAACACCGGGGAGCTGTTTTTT
j_gene: TRBJ2-5; abundance: many; len: 16; v_gene: TRBV5-6; d_gene: NA; CDR3aa: CASSLVRRPYQETQYF; CDR3nt: TGTGCCAGCAGCTTGGTGCGGCGACCGTACCAAGAGACCCAGTACTTC
j_gene: TRBJ2-1; abundance: NA; len: 15; v_gene: TRBV12-3/TRBV12-4; d_gene: NA; CDR3aa: CASRRPEGSLNEQFF; CDR3nt: TGTGCCAGCAGAAGACCCGAGGGGTCCCTCAATGAGCAGTTCTTC
j_gene: TRBJ2-5; abundance: many; len: 15; v_gene: TRBV6-5; d_gene: TRBD2; CDR3aa: CASSYVGLAQETQYF; CDR3nt: TGTGCCAGCAGTTACGTGGGACTAGCCCAAGAGACCCAGTACTTC
j_gene: TRBJ2-6; abundance: many; len: 14; v_gene: TRBV12-3/TRBV12-4; d_gene: NA; CDR3aa: CASNRGSGANVLTF; CDR3nt: TGTGCCAGCAATCGGGGATCTGGGGCCAACGTCCTGACTTTC
j_gene: TRBJ1-3; abundance: few; len: 13; v_gene: TRBV20-1; d_gene: TRBD1; CDR3aa: CSATTGIGNTIYF; CDR3nt: TGCAGTGCAACGACAGGGATAGGAAACACCATATATTTT
j_gene: TRBJ1-2; abundance: many; len: 16; v_gene: TRBV7-2; d_gene: TRBD1; CDR3aa: CASSPGPGQGGYGYTF; CDR3nt: TGTGCCAGCAGCCCAGGGCCGGGACAGGGCGGCTATGGCTACACCTTC
j_gene: TRBJ2-3; abundance: many; len: 14; v_gene: TRBV5-1; d_gene: NA; CDR3aa: CASSLEDNTDTQYF; CDR3nt: TGCGCCAGCAGCTTGGAAGATAACACAGATACGCAGTATTTT
j_gene: TRBJ2-3; abundance: many; len: 16; v_gene: TRBV6-1; d_gene: NA; CDR3aa: CASSALTRTHTDTQYF; CDR3nt: TGTGCCAGCAGTGCCTTGACTCGTACGCACACAGATACGCAGTATTTT
j_gene: TRBJ2-7; abundance: many; len: 13; v_gene: TRBV6-1; d_gene: NA; CDR3aa: CASTLPGGYEQYF; CDR3nt: TGTGCCAGCACCCTCCCCGGGGGTTACGAGCAGTACTTC